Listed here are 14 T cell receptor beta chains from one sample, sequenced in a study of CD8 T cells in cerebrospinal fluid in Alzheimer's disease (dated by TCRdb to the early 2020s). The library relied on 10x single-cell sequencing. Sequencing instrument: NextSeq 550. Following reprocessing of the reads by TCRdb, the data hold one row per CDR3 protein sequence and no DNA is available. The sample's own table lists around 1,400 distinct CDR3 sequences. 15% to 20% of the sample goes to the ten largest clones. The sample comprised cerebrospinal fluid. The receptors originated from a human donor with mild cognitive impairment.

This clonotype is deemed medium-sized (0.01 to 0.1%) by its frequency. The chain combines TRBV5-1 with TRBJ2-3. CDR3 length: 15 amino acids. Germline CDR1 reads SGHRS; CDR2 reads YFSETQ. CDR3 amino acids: CASSLTATSTDTQYF.

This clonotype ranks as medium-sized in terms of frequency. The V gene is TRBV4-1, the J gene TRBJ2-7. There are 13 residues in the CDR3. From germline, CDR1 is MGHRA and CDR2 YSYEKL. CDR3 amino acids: CASSRGKDYEQYF.

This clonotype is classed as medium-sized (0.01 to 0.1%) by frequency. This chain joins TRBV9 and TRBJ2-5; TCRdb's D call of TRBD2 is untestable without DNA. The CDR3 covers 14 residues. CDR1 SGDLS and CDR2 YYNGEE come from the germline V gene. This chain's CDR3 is CASSVGQGLETQYF.

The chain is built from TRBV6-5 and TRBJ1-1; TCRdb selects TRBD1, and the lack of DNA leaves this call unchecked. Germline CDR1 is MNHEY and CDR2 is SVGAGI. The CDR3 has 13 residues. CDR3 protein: CASSLGQHTEAFF.

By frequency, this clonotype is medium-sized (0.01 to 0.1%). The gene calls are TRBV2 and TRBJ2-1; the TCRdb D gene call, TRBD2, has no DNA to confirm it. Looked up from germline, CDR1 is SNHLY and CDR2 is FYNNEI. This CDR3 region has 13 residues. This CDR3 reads CANQRGAQGEQFF.

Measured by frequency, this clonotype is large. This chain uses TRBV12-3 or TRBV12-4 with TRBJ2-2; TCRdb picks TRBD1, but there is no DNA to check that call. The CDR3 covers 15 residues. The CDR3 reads CASSPGGTNTGELFF.

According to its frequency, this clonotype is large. The CDR3 sequence: CASSLAQDLGYNEQFF. The rearrangement joins TRBV5-1 to TRBJ2-1. Germline V gene data show CDR1 as SGHRS and CDR2 as YFSETQ. The CDR3 is 16 amino acids.

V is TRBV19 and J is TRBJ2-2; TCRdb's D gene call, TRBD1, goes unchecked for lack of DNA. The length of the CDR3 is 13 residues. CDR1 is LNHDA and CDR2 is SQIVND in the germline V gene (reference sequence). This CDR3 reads CASGRDNTGELFF.

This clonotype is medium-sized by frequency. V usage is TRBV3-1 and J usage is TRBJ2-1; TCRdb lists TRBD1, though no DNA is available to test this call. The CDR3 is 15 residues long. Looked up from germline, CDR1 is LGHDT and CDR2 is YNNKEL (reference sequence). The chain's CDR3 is CASSRRDRNTNEQFF.

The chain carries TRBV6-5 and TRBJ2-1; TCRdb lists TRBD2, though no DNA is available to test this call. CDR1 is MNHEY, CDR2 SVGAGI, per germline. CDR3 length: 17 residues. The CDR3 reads CASGPLGTSGRRDEQFF.

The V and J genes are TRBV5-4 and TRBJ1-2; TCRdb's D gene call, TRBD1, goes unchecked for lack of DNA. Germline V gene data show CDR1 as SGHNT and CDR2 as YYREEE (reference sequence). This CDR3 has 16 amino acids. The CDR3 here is CASSFLGRAANYGYTF. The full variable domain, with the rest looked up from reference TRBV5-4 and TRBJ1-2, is ETGVTQSPTHLIKTRGQQVTLRCSSQSGHNTVSWYQQALGQGPQFIFQYYREEENGRGNFPPRFSGLQFPNYSSELNVNALELDDSALYLCASSFLGRAANYGYTFGSGTRLTVV.

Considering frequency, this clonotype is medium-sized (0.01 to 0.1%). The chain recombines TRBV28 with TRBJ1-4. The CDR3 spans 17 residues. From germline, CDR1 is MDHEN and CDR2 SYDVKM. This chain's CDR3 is CASSPDAAAFANEKLFF.

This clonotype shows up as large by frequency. This chain's CDR3 is CASSLQGDGYTF. V usage is TRBV5-1 and J usage is TRBJ1-2; checking the TCRdb D call of TRBD1 is not possible without DNA. Germline V lookup: CDR1 SGHRS, CDR2 YFSETQ. The CDR3 has 12 amino acids.

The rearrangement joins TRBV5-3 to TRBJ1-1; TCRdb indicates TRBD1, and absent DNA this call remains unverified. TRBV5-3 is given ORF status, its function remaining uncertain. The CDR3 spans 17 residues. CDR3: CARSPNRPTGMNTEAFF.